This TCR beta chain derives from a study of tissue T cells after allogeneic stem cell transplantation. Germline V CDR1 and CDR2: SNHLY, FYNGKV (reference sequence). V lost 2 bases and J 7 bases, leaving 9 bases between the germline ends. The CDR3 runs 12 residues. This clone came up a few times. Gene and germline names: mouse. Sequencing ends 1 residue short of the CDR3 end; the germline J gene provides the rest. Time point reported: mouse harvest day 14 after allogeneic transplant. Mouse grafts combined 10^7 T-cell-depleted bone marrow cells with 10^6 splenic CD5+ T cells. This mouse GVHD model was MHC-mismatched B6 to BALB/c, profiled day 7 or 14. Profiling relied on immunoSEQ multiplex PCR, and the TCRdb table lists in-frame clones only, not all of them. The sample yields around 2,500 clones, about 45% seen once.

This TCR derives from a female BALB/c mouse given C57BL/6 T cells with graft-versus-host disease after an allogeneic hematopoietic cell transplant. Sequencing was carried out using gut tissue. The rearrangement links TRBV3 to TRBJ2-7, with a weak D call TRBD1 (5 bases). The CDR3 DNA, read in part, is TGTGCCAGCAGCTTACAGGGAGGGGAACAGTAC. The encoded protein is CASSLQGGEQY. The complete CDR3 sequence is CASSLQGGEQYF.